This TCR beta chain is from a study of shared clonotypes between healthy human individuals. Every contributor of samples was a Caucasian grown-up residing in Nashville, Tennessee. Profiled with immunoSEQ multiplex PCR; TCRdb holds only in-frame clones, not every one. The data show 150,000 to 200,000 clones, 90% to 95% seen once. The junction had 18 bases not matched to a gene; V was cut back by 9 bases and J by 0 bases. The CDR3 consists of 20 residues. The germline gives CDR1 LNHDA, CDR2 SQIVND (reference sequence). The genes are TRBV19 and TRBJ2-1, with 12 bases fitting TRBD2. The TCR originated in a woman aged 25 to 39 in good health. Sequences were obtained from naive CD4+ T cells sorted from blood. As for subset: CD45RA+ positively selected. The CDR3 DNA reads as TGTGCCAGCTCAAACAGGCCGGGACTAGCGGGTCACCACTCCTACAATGAGCAGTTCTTC. It translates to CASSNRPGLAGHHSYNEQFF. Drawing the rest from reference TRBV19 and TRBJ2-1, the complete variable domain is DGGITQSPKYLFRKEGQNVTLSCEQNLNHDAMYWYRQDPGQGLRLIYYSQIVNDFQKGDIAEGYSVSREKKESFPLTVTSAQKNPTAFYLCASSNRPGLAGHHSYNEQFFGPGTRLTVL.